Below, 16 T cell receptor beta chains from the same sample are listed, as sequenced in a study of tumor-infiltrating lymphocytes in localized non-small cell lung cancer. TCRdb keeps only in-frame clones here, not all; method: immunoSEQ multiplex PCR. Of over 10,000 clones in the sample, roughly 72% were seen once. The sample comprised uninvolved lung tissue not adjacent to the tumor. These receptors were taken from a human donor with non-small cell lung cancer.

The V call is TRBV5-4, the J call TRBJ2-7; D is tentatively TRBD1 or TRBD2 (5 bases each). Germline loops: CDR1 SGHNT, CDR2 YYREEE (reference sequence). V lost 4 bases and J 6 bases, leaving 14 bases between the germline ends. The CDR3 runs to 13 residues. CDR3: CASSVGTGFEQYF. Here the CDR3 DNA reads TGTGCCAGCAGCGTGGGGACGGGCTTCGAGCAGTACTTC.

The chain joins TRBV7-9 to TRBJ1-1; D gene ambiguous. V lost 2 bases to trimming and J lost 7 bases, with 11 bases between them. CDR3 size: 13 residues. Per germline, CDR1 SEHNR and CDR2 FQNEAQ (reference sequence). DNA for the CDR3: TGTGCCAGCAGCTTACTTGTCAAGGTTGAAGCTTTCTTT. Protein product: CASSLLVKVEAFF.

The CDR3 reads CASSISGGGSYGYTF. CDR3 bases: TGTGCCAGTAGTATTTCAGGGGGCGGGAGCTATGGCTACACCTTC. The chain has TRBV19 and TRBJ1-2; TRBD1 agrees at 8 bases. The CDR3 contains 15 residues. Germline V CDR1 and CDR2: LNHDA, SQIVND (reference sequence). V gave up 3 bases and J gave up 4 bases; unmatched junction bases: 7.

The V gene is TRBV11-1, the J gene TRBJ2-1; tentatively, D is TRBD2 (6 bases). Germline lookup yields CDR1 SGHAT and CDR2 FQDESV (reference sequence). CDR3 size: 17 residues. Trimming cost V 1 base and J 7 bases, with 20 bases left between them. The DNA of the CDR3 is TGTGCCAGCAGCTTAGAGGCGCGGGGCAGGGTAGGGAATGAGCAGTTCTTC. Translated, it gives CASSLEARGRVGNEQFF.

The genes are TRBV7-2 and TRBJ2-7, with no clear D. Trimming took off 1 base at V and 4 bases at J, with 14 bases between the two ends. CDR1 is SGHTA, CDR2 FQGNSA, per germline. This CDR3 has 15 amino acids. The CDR3 DNA is TGTGCCAGCAGCTTAGAGGGAATGGGTCGATACGAGCAGTACTTC. Translating it yields CASSLEGMGRYEQYF. Variable domain in full (rest from reference TRBV7-2 and TRBJ2-7): GAGVSQSPSNKVTEKGKDVELRCDPISGHTALYWYRQSLGQGLEFLIYFQGNSAPDKSGLPSDRFSAERTGGSVSTLTIQRTQQEDSAVYLCASSLEGMGRYEQYFGPGTRLTVT.

V usage is TRBV2 and J usage is TRBJ2-7, with D maybe TRBD2 (5 bases). Trimming removed 4 bases from V and 5 bases from J, with 6 bases in between. This CDR3 region has 11 residues. The germline CDR1 and CDR2 sequences are SNHLY and FYNNEI. CDR3 nucleotide sequence: TGTGCCAGCAGTGTGCGGGACGAGCAGTACTTC. This encodes CASSVRDEQYF. Using reference TRBV2 and TRBJ2-7 for the parts outside the CDR3, the full variable domain is EPEVTQTPSHQVTQMGQEVILRCVPISNHLYFYWYRQILGQKVEFLVSFYNNEISEKSEIFDDQFSVERPDGSNFTLKIRSTKLEDSAMYFCASSVRDEQYFGPGTRLTVT.

The chain employs TRBV4-1 and TRBJ2-1, with 9 bases aligning to TRBD1. J gave up 7 bases and V 0 bases, and 7 bases lay outside the gene matches. The germline V gene encodes CDR1 MGHRA and CDR2 YSYEKL. The CDR3 loop spans 16 amino acids. In DNA, the CDR3 is TGCGCCAGCAGCCAAGATGAGGGACAGGGCCTAAATGAGCAGTTCTTC. Translation: CASSQDEGQGLNEQFF.

This clone came up once. The chain employs TRBV7-6 and TRBJ2-3; D is possibly TRBD2 (8 bases). The CDR3 length is 18 residues. V dropped 10 bases and J dropped 2 bases, with 28 bases sitting between them. Germline V gives CDR1 SGHVS, CDR2 FNYEAQ. As DNA, the CDR3 is TGTGCCACCTCCGGCCGGGTTAGCGGGACAGAGGCCACAGATACGCAGTATTTT. Translating gives CATSGRVSGTEATDTQYF. The variable domain in full, with the rest retrieved from reference TRBV7-6 and TRBJ2-3, is GAGVSQSPRYKVTKRGQDVALRCDPISGHVSLYWYRQALGQGPEFLTYFNYEAQQDKSGLPNDRFSAERPEGSISTLTIQRTEQRDSAMYRCATSGRVSGTEATDTQYFGPGTRLTVL.

This rearrangement joins TRBV16 to TRBJ1-2; D not resolved. Germline CDR1 is KGHSY and CDR2 is FQNENV. Trimming pared 4 bases from V and 2 bases from J, leaving 8 bases between. This CDR3 spans 13 amino acids. CDR3: CASSLDKNYGYTF. CDR3 in DNA: TGTGCCAGCAGCCTCGACAAAAACTATGGCTACACCTTC.

This clone was observed a handful of times. This rearrangement joins TRBV5-1 to TRBJ2-5, with D perhaps being TRBD1 or TRBD2 (5 bases each). This CDR3 contains 15 residues. V lost 8 bases and J lost 2, with 19 bases in between. Germline assignment: CDR1 SGHRS and CDR2 YFSETQ. The CDR3 coding sequence is TGCGCCAGTAAAAGTGTCGGGACGGATCAAGAGACCCAGTACTTC. This gives the protein CASKSVGTDQETQYF.

The chain recombines TRBV6-6 with TRBJ1-6; D is undetermined. The CDR3 length is 16 residues. CDR1 is MNHNY and CDR2 is SVGAGI in the germline V gene (reference sequence). V was pared by 0 bases and J by 8 bases, with 14 bases between. The CDR3 bases are TGTGCCAGCAGTTACTCGACCGGGCCTAAGGATTCACCCCTCCACTTT. Translating it yields CASSYSTGPKDSPLHF.

The chain employs TRBV29-1 and TRBJ1-1; D perhaps matches TRBD1 (5 bases). This CDR3 is 12 amino acids long. Trimming took off 4 bases at V and 5 bases at J, with 11 bases between the two ends. Germline values: CDR1 SQVTM, CDR2 ANQGSEA. This CDR3 reads CSVGREGTEAFF. DNA of the CDR3: TGCAGCGTTGGTAGGGAGGGGACTGAAGCTTTCTTT. The full variable domain, in which reference TRBV29-1 and TRBJ1-1 provide the parts outside the CDR3, is SAVISQKPSRDICQRGTSLTIQCQVDSQVTMMFWYRQQPGQSLTLIATANQGSEATYESGFVIDKFPISRPNLTFSTLTVSNMSPEDSSIYLCSVGREGTEAFFGQGTRLTVV.

V gene TRBV10-3 combines with J gene TRBJ2-2, with D perhaps matching TRBD2 (6 bases). CDR3 length: 14 amino acids. CDR1 ENHRY and CDR2 SYGVKD come from the germline V gene. V gave up 7 bases and J gave up 1 base, with 10 bases separating them. The CDR3: CAITWDLNTGELFF. The CDR3 DNA is TGTGCCATCACCTGGGACTTGAACACCGGGGAGCTGTTTTTT.

The chain uses TRBV6-5 and TRBJ1-4; possibly TRBD1 for D (5 bases). Germline CDR1 and CDR2: MNHEY and SVGAGI. The CDR3 length is 14 residues. V shed 2 bases and J shed 7 bases, with 11 bases lying between them. The CDR3 is CASSYGGVGEKLFF. The CDR3 bases are TGTGCCAGCAGTTACGGGGGGGTCGGTGAAAAACTGTTTTTT.

A single count supports this clone. This rearrangement joins TRBV7-8 to TRBJ1-1; TRBD1 matches at 10 bases. The V gene's germline CDR1 is SGHVS and CDR2 FQNEAQ. This CDR3 is built from 15 residues. After removal of 2 bases from V and 6 bases from J, the junction contained 6 bases not matched to a gene. CDR3 sequence: CASSLSGDRGSEAFF. The DNA for the CDR3 is TGTGCCAGCAGCTTAAGCGGGGACAGGGGCTCTGAAGCTTTCTTT.

The J gene is TRBJ2-1, the V gene TRBV5-6, with TRBD1 matching over 7 bases. The germline V gene has CDR1 SGHDT and CDR2 YYEEEE. Trimming at V came to 2 bases and at J to 2 bases, leaving 4 bases not matched to a gene. CDR3 length: 15 residues. CDR3 sequence reads: CASSFRQGPYNEQFF. As DNA, the CDR3 is TGTGCCAGCAGCTTTCGACAGGGACCCTACAATGAGCAGTTCTTC.